The T cell receptor (beta chain) described here comes from a study of control samples from healthy donors and cancer patients. Concerning this clone: The identical CDR3 is also encoded by other nucleotide sequences in the sample.

Clones were sequenced by immunoSEQ multiplex PCR, and TCRdb holds only the in-frame ones, with some missing. The table has under 150,000 clones, roughly 86% seen once; the top ten hold roughly 3%. This CDR3 contains 15 residues. Between the trimmed V and J ends, which lost 5 bases and 0 bases, there was a span of 13 bases. Per the germline V gene, CDR1 is MDHEN and CDR2 is SYDVKM. This TCR came from a man in his 60s in good health. The V call is TRBV28, the J call TRBJ1-2, with D tentatively TRBD1 (6 bases). Input material: blood. CDR3 region: CASSLKGVPNYGYTF. The CDR3 nucleotides are TGTGCCAGCAGTCTCAAGGGGGTCCCTAACTATGGCTACACCTTC.